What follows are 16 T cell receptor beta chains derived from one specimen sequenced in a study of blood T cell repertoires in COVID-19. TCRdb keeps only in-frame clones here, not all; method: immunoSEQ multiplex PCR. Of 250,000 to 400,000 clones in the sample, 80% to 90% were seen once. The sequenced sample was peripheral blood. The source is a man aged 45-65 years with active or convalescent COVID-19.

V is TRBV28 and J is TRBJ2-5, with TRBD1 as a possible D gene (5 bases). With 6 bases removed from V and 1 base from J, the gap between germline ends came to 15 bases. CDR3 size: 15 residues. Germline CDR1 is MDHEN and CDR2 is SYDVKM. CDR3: CASSSNTGSQETQYF. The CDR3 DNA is TGTGCCAGCAGCAGTAATACAGGTTCCCAAGAGACCCAGTACTTC.

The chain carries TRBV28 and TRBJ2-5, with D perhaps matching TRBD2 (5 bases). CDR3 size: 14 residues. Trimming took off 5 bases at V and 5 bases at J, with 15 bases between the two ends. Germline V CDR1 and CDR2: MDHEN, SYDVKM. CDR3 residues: CASSTFRGQETQYF. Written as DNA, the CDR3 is TGTGCCAGCAGTACTTTCCGAGGGCAGGAGACCCAGTACTTC. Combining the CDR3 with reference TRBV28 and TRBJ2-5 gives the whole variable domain DVKVTQSSRYLVKRTGEKVFLECVQDMDHENMFWYRQDPGLGLRLIYFSYDVKMKEKGDIPEGYSVSREKKERFSLILESASTNQTSMYLCASSTFRGQETQYFGPGTRLLVL.

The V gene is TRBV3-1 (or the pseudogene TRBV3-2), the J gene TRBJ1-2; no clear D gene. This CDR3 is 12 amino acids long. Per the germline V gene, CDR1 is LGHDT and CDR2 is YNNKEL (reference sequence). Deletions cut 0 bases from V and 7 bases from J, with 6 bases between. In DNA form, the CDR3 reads TGTGCCAGCAGCCAAGATATCAGTGGCTACACCTTC. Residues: CASSQDISGYTF.

CDR3 amino acids: CSVGGERGLSYGYTF. CDR3 DNA sequence: TGCAGCGTTGGTGGAGAGAGGGGACTATCCTATGGCTACACCTTC. The chain joins TRBV29-1 to TRBJ1-2; a possible D gene is TRBD1 (5 bases). This CDR3 is built from 15 residues. V dropped 4 bases and J dropped 4 bases, with 19 bases sitting between them. From germline, CDR1 is SQVTM and CDR2 ANQGSEA.

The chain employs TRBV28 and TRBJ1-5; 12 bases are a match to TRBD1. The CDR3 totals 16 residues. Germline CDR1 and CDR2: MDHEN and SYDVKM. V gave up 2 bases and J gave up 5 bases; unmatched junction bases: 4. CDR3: CASSLGTGGAYQPQHF. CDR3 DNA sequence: TGTGCCAGCAGTTTAGGGACAGGGGGCGCCTATCAGCCCCAGCATTTT.

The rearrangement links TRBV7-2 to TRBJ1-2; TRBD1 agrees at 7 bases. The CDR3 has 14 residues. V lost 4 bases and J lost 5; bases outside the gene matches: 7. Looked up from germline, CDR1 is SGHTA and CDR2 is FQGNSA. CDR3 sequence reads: CASSWRDSFYGYTF. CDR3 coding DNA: TGTGCCAGCAGCTGGAGGGACAGTTTTTATGGCTACACCTTC.

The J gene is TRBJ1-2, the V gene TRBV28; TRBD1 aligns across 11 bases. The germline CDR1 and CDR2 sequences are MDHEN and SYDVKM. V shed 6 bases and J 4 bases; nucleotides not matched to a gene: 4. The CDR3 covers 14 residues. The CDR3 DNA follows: TGTGCCAGCAGACTGGGGACAGGGGGCTATGGCTACACCTTC. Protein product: CASRLGTGGYGYTF.

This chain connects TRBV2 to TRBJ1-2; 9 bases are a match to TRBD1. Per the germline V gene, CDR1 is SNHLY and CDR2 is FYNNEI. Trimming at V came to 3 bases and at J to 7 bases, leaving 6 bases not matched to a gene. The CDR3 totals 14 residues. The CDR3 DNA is TGTGCCAGCAGTGATAGTACAGGGGGCTTTGGCTACACCTTC. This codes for CASSDSTGGFGYTF. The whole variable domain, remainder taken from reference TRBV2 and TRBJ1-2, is EPEVTQTPSHQVTQMGQEVILRCVPISNHLYFYWYRQILGQKVEFLVSFYNNEISEKSEIFDDQFSVERPDGSNFTLKIRSTKLEDSAMYFCASSDSTGGFGYTFGSGTRLTVV.

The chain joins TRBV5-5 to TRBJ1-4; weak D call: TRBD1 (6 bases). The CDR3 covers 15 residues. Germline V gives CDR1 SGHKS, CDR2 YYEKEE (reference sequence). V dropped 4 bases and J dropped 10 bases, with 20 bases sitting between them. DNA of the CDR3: TGTGCCAGCAGCCCCTTGACCCAGGGGAGGGGAAAACTGTTTTTT. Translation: CASSPLTQGRGKLFF.

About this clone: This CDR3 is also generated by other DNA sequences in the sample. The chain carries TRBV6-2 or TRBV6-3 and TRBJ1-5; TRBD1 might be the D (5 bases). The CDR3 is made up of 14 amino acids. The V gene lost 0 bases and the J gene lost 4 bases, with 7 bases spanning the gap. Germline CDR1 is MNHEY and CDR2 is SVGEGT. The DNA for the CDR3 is TGTGCCAGCAGTTACTCAGCAGGGAATCAGCCCCAGCATTTT. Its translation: CASSYSAGNQPQHF.

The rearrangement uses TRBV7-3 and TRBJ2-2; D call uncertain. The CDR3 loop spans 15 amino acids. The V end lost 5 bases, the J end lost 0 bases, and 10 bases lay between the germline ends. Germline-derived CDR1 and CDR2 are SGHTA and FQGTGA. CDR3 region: CASSVTVTNTGELFF. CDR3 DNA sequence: TGTGCCAGCAGCGTTACAGTTACGAACACCGGGGAGCTGTTTTTT.

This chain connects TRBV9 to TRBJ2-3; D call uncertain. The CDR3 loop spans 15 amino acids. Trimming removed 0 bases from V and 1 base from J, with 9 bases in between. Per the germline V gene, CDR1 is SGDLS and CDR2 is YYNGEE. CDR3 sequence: CASSVAISGTDTQYF. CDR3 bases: TGTGCCAGCAGCGTAGCTATCAGCGGCACAGATACGCAGTATTTT.

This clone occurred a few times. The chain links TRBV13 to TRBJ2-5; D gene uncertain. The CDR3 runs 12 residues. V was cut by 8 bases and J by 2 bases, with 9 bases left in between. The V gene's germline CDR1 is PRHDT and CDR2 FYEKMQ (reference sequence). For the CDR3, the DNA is TGTGCCAGCTCGTTCGGGCAAGAGACCCAGTACTTC. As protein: CASSFGQETQYF.

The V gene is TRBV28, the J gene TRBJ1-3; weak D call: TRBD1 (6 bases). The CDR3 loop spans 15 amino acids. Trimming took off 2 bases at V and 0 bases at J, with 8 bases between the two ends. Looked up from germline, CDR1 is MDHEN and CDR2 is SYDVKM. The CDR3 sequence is CASSLRDISGNTIYF. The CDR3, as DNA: TGTGCCAGCAGTTTACGGGACATCTCTGGAAACACCATATATTTT.

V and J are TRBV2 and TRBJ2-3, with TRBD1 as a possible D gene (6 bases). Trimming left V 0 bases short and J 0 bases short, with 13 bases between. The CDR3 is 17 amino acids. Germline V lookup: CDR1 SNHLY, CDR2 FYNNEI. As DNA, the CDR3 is TGTGCCAGCAGTGAAGCGCCCACAGGGCGGAGCACAGATACGCAGTATTTT. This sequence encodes CASSEAPTGRSTDTQYF.

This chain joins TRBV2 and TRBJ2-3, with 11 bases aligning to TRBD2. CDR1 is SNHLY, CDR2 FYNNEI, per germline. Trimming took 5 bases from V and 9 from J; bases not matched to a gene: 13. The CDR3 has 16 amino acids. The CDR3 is CASSQILAGGGGTQYF. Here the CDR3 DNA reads TGTGCCAGCAGTCAGATTCTAGCGGGGGGAGGAGGGACGCAGTATTTT.